The 24 T cell receptor beta chains listed next were all sequenced from one sample in a study of CD8 T cells in ankylosing spondylitis. TCRdb processed the 5' RACE reads anew with MiXCR; each CDR3 protein has one entry. The table records more than 7,500 distinct CDR3 sequences, 3% to 5% of them present only once. Sequencing was carried out using blood, either unsorted or a sorted T cell fraction (not recorded which). Receptor source: a female donor with ankylosing spondylitis or in good health (not recorded which).

This clonotype was observed at least ten times. The V call is TRBV9, the J call TRBJ1-6; 8 nucleotides match TRBD1. Per germline, CDR1 SGDLS and CDR2 YYNGEE. The trim removed 4 bases at V and 4 bases at J, leaving 4 bases unmatched. There are 15 residues in the CDR3. The CDR3 DNA is TGTGCCAGCAGCACGGACAGGGCTTATAATTCACCCCTCCACTTT. Translating gives CASSTDRAYNSPLHF.

By share of the sample, this clonotype is medium-sized. J is TRBJ2-1 and V is TRBV9; the D is unclear. Looked up from germline, CDR1 is SGDLS and CDR2 is YYNGEE. This CDR3 comprises 16 residues. V was cut by 0 bases and J by 0 bases, with 10 bases left in between. Here the CDR3 reads CASSVGKTHSYNEQFF. The CDR3 nucleotides read TGTGCCAGCAGCGTAGGAAAGACACACTCCTACAATGAGCAGTTCTTC. Together with reference TRBV9 and TRBJ2-1, the CDR3 gives the full variable domain: DSGVTQTPKHLITATGQRVTLRCSPRSGDLSVYWYQQSLDQGLQFLIQYYNGEERAKGNILERFSAQQFPDLHSELNLSSLELGDSALYFCASSVGKTHSYNEQFFGPGTRLTVL.

Sample share makes this clonotype medium-sized. The gene calls are TRBV9 and TRBJ2-1; 9 nucleotides line up with TRBD2. This CDR3 spans 16 amino acids. The ends lost 3 bases at V and 2 bases at J; junction bases unmatched: 6. The V gene's germline CDR1 is SGDLS and CDR2 YYNGEE. The CDR3 here is CASSAEIAGAYNEQFF. DNA of the CDR3: TGTGCCAGCAGCGCAGAAATAGCGGGGGCCTACAATGAGCAGTTCTTC.

This clonotype appeared many times. This chain uses TRBV9 with TRBJ2-7, with TRBD2 matching over 8 bases. The germline V gene encodes CDR1 SGDLS and CDR2 YYNGEE. This CDR3 contains 14 residues. Trimming took 0 bases from V and 9 from J; bases not matched to a gene: 8. The CDR3 nucleotides read TGTGCCAGCAGCGTAGAGGGGACTAGTGGTGCGCAGTACTTC. Protein: CASSVEGTSGAQYF.

This clonotype appeared many times. The chain recombines TRBV9 with TRBJ1-4, with D unresolved. Germline loops: CDR1 SGDLS, CDR2 YYNGEE. The CDR3 runs to 15 residues. V was clipped by 0 bases and J by 5 bases, with 11 bases between them. The chain's CDR3 is CASSVGPGVNEKLFF. In nucleotides, the CDR3 is TGTGCCAGCAGCGTAGGCCCGGGAGTAAATGAAAAACTGTTTTTT.

This clonotype was detected ten times or more. CDR3 nucleotide sequence: TGTGCCAGCAGTCCCCCCCGGGTCACAGATACGCAGTATTTT. Translated, it gives CASSPPRVTDTQYF. The chain carries TRBV9 and TRBJ2-3; D unclear. V shed 5 bases and J shed 2 bases, with 12 bases lying between them. In germline, CDR1 is SGDLS, CDR2 YYNGEE. CDR3 length equals 14 residues.

This clonotype has a count of ten or more. The V call is TRBV9, the J call TRBJ2-7; TRBD1 aligns across 9 bases. V was clipped by 2 bases and J by 4 bases; unmatched bases: 7. The CDR3 contains 15 residues. From germline, CDR1 is SGDLS and CDR2 YYNGEE. CDR3 DNA: TGTGCCAGCAGCGTGGGGGACAGGGTTTCTTACGAGCAGTACTTC. Translation gives CASSVGDRVSYEQYF.

This clonotype has at least ten counts. As DNA, the CDR3 is TGTGCCAGCAGCACCGGACAGGGAAGGGAGACCCAGTACTTC. This codes for CASSTGQGRETQYF. This chain connects TRBV9 to TRBJ2-5; 8 nucleotides align to TRBD1. This CDR3 is 14 amino acids long. V lost 4 bases and J lost 5; bases outside the gene matches: 7. Germline CDR1 is SGDLS and CDR2 is YYNGEE.

The sample holds many counts of this clonotype. This sequence joins TRBV9 and TRBJ2-7; possibly TRBD1 for D (6 bases). Germline CDR1 is SGDLS and CDR2 is YYNGEE. The V gene lost 3 bases and the J gene lost 2 bases, with 15 bases spanning the gap. The CDR3 totals 15 residues. The CDR3 nucleotides read TGTGCCAGCAGCGCCCGGGACAATCCCCCCTACGAGCAGTACTTC. This sequence encodes CASSARDNPPYEQYF.

This clonotype rates as medium-sized (0.01 to 0.1%). The J gene is TRBJ1-1, the V gene TRBV9; D uncertain. Trimming stripped 4 bases from V and 0 bases from J, with 13 bases between. The V gene's germline CDR1 is SGDLS and CDR2 YYNGEE. This CDR3 is 15 amino acids long. CDR3 protein: CASSLDKGVNTEAFF. CDR3 sequence (DNA): TGTGCCAGCAGCCTAGACAAAGGCGTGAACACTGAAGCTTTCTTT. Drawing the rest from reference TRBV9 and TRBJ1-1, the complete variable domain is DSGVTQTPKHLITATGQRVTLRCSPRSGDLSVYWYQQSLDQGLQFLIQYYNGEERAKGNILERFSAQQFPDLHSELNLSSLELGDSALYFCASSLDKGVNTEAFFGQGTRLTVV.

This clonotype was observed many times. This rearrangement joins TRBV9 to TRBJ1-1; D gene ambiguous. V was shortened by 3 bases and J by 0 bases, with 3 bases between the two germline ends. The length of the CDR3 is 12 residues. Per germline, CDR1 SGDLS and CDR2 YYNGEE. CDR3 in DNA: TGTGCCAGCAGCGGGGTGAACACTGAAGCTTTCTTT. Its protein product is CASSGVNTEAFF. The entire variable domain, with the rest obtained from reference TRBV9 and TRBJ1-1, is as follows: DSGVTQTPKHLITATGQRVTLRCSPRSGDLSVYWYQQSLDQGLQFLIQYYNGEERAKGNILERFSAQQFPDLHSELNLSSLELGDSALYFCASSGVNTEAFFGQGTRLTVV.

This clonotype has at least ten counts. The chain combines TRBV9 with TRBJ2-1, with a tentative D call TRBD2 (6 bases). CDR3 size: 13 residues. The ends were cut back, 4 bases at V and 12 bases at J, with 17 bases in the middle. The germline V gene has CDR1 SGDLS and CDR2 YYNGEE. Here the CDR3 DNA reads TGTGCCAGCAGCCCTCGACCCCCCGGGAGGCAGTTCTTC. It encodes CASSPRPPGRQFF.

This clonotype has a count of ten or more. The chain links TRBV9 to TRBJ2-7; D is tentatively TRBD1 or TRBD2 (5 bases each). Germline CDR1 reads SGDLS; CDR2 reads YYNGEE. The CDR3 covers 15 residues. Trimming removed 4 bases at V and 6 bases at J, with 20 bases between. The CDR3 here is CASSRRTGPIAEQYF. For the CDR3, the DNA is TGTGCCAGCAGCCGGCGAACGGGACCCATCGCCGAGCAGTACTTC. Filled out from reference TRBV9 and TRBJ2-7, the complete variable domain reads DSGVTQTPKHLITATGQRVTLRCSPRSGDLSVYWYQQSLDQGLQFLIQYYNGEERAKGNILERFSAQQFPDLHSELNLSSLELGDSALYFCASSRRTGPIAEQYFGPGTRLTVT.

This clonotype has ten or more counts. This chain connects TRBV9 to TRBJ1-1; weak D call: TRBD1 (6 bases). The germline V and J ends were trimmed by 4 bases and 6 bases, with 22 bases remaining between them. Germline V CDR1 and CDR2: SGDLS, YYNGEE. The CDR3 is made up of 16 amino acids. The CDR3 loop is CASSPPLGGPSPEAFF. For the CDR3, the DNA is TGTGCCAGCAGCCCTCCTCTAGGGGGTCCGAGCCCTGAAGCTTTCTTT.

In its sample, this clonotype was seen many times. The chain uses TRBV9 and TRBJ2-1; 7 nucleotides agree with TRBD2. There are 14 residues in the CDR3. CDR1 is SGDLS and CDR2 is YYNGEE in the germline V gene. The junction had 7 bases not matched to a gene; V was cut back by 4 bases and J by 6 bases. This chain's CDR3 is CASSPGGSGNEQFF. The CDR3 nucleotides read TGTGCCAGCAGCCCGGGGGGTTCGGGCAATGAGCAGTTCTTC.

By its share, this clonotype is medium-sized. The chain couples TRBV9 to TRBJ1-2; 7 bases fit TRBD1. The CDR3 runs 15 residues. The V and J ends lost 4 bases and 4 bases, in that order; junction bases with no gene match: 10. In germline, CDR1 is SGDLS, CDR2 YYNGEE. CDR3 nucleotide sequence: TGTGCCAGCAGCCCAGCGACAGGGTCGGTCTATGGCTACACCTTC. It specifies CASSPATGSVYGYTF. Filled out from reference TRBV9 and TRBJ1-2, the complete variable domain reads DSGVTQTPKHLITATGQRVTLRCSPRSGDLSVYWYQQSLDQGLQFLIQYYNGEERAKGNILERFSAQQFPDLHSELNLSSLELGDSALYFCASSPATGSVYGYTFGSGTRLTVV.

Relative to its sample, this clonotype is medium-sized. The genes are TRBV9 and TRBJ2-1, with TRBD2 matching 9 bases. This CDR3 has 15 amino acids. Unmatched junction bases numbered 3, after V lost 0 bases and J lost 5 bases. Germline-derived CDR1 and CDR2 are SGDLS and YYNGEE. The CDR3 DNA sequence: TGTGCCAGCAGCGTAGTAGCGGGGGTGAACAATGAGCAGTTCTTC. It codes for CASSVVAGVNNEQFF.

This clonotype was seen repeatedly, ten times or more. The V gene is TRBV9, the J gene TRBJ2-7; D assignment may be TRBD1 or TRBD2 (5 bases each). The CDR3 totals 14 residues. CDR1 and CDR2 from the germline V gene are SGDLS and YYNGEE. V was shortened by 1 base and J by 0 bases, with 8 bases between the two germline ends. The CDR3 here is CASSVFGGSYEQYF. For the CDR3, the DNA is TGTGCCAGCAGCGTATTTGGGGGCTCCTACGAGCAGTACTTC.

This clonotype is deemed medium-sized. The chain combines TRBV9 with TRBJ2-3, with D tentatively TRBD1 (7 bases). Germline CDR1 is SGDLS and CDR2 is YYNGEE. This CDR3 contains 16 residues. Trimming pared 0 bases from V and 1 base from J, leaving 12 bases between. CDR3 sequence (DNA): TGTGCCAGCAGCGTAGGCGACAGGGAGGGCACAGATACGCAGTATTTT. Translated: CASSVGDREGTDTQYF.

This clonotype was seen many times. V is TRBV9 and J is TRBJ2-5; 12 nucleotides line up with TRBD2. In germline, CDR1 is SGDLS, CDR2 YYNGEE. This CDR3 has 17 amino acids. The V gene end was trimmed by 0 bases and the J gene end by 1 base; junction bases not matched to a gene: 4. CDR3 loop: CASSVGTSGDLQETQYF. The CDR3 DNA follows: TGTGCCAGCAGCGTAGGGACTAGCGGGGACCTCCAAGAGACCCAGTACTTC.

This clonotype came up many times. V is TRBV9 and J is TRBJ2-3, with a tentative D call TRBD2 (5 bases). The V end lost 2 bases, the J end lost 0 bases, and 10 bases lay between the germline ends. This CDR3 comprises 15 residues. In germline, CDR1 is SGDLS, CDR2 YYNGEE. The CDR3 coding sequence is TGTGCCAGCAGCGTCGTGGACTGGAGCACAGATACGCAGTATTTT. This sequence encodes CASSVVDWSTDTQYF.

By sample fraction, this clonotype is medium-sized. The rearrangement joins TRBV9 to TRBJ2-7; the D gene is possibly TRBD2 (7 bases). CDR1 and CDR2 (germline): SGDLS, YYNGEE. The CDR3 is 16 residues long. Trimming removed 0 bases at V and 0 bases at J, with 13 bases between. CDR3 sequence: CASSVDGGLNSYEQYF. DNA of the CDR3: TGTGCCAGCAGCGTAGACGGGGGGCTTAACTCCTACGAGCAGTACTTC.

This clonotype is medium-sized within its sample. The chain uses TRBV9 and TRBJ2-7; D may be TRBD2 (6 bases). Trimming took 3 bases from V and 6 from J, leaving 10 bases between them. The CDR3 is 12 amino acids. Germline V gene lookup returns CDR1 SGDLS and CDR2 YYNGEE. This CDR3 is CASSELGGEQYF. The CDR3 DNA sequence: TGTGCCAGCAGCGAGCTCGGGGGCGAGCAGTACTTC. The complete variable domain, with remaining parts taken from reference TRBV9 and TRBJ2-7, reads DSGVTQTPKHLITATGQRVTLRCSPRSGDLSVYWYQQSLDQGLQFLIQYYNGEERAKGNILERFSAQQFPDLHSELNLSSLELGDSALYFCASSELGGEQYFGPGTRLTVT.

By share, this clonotype ranks as medium-sized. The J gene is TRBJ2-7, the V gene TRBV9; D is unresolved. Germline CDR1 reads SGDLS; CDR2 reads YYNGEE. Trimming removed 0 bases at V and 2 bases at J, with 6 bases between. The CDR3 runs to 13 residues. CDR3 region: CASSVDDAYEQYF. The CDR3 coding sequence is TGTGCCAGCAGCGTAGATGACGCCTACGAGCAGTACTTC.